The 23 T cell receptor beta chains in this list originate from one sample, sequenced in a study of T cell changes during pregnancy in multiple sclerosis. The protocol was immunoSEQ multiplex PCR, while the TCRdb copy is restricted to in-frame clones and leaves out a portion. Seen here are 30,000 or so clones, more than 75% observed once, and the top ten hold around 8%. Source: CD8+ T cells from peripheral blood mononuclear cells, taken after pregnancy. The receptors derive from a female donor with multiple sclerosis, enrolled in a pregnancy study.

Here the CDR3 DNA reads TGCGCCAGCAGCCAAGTCGTACTAGCCGGGGCCGGGGAGCTGTTTTTT. This sequence encodes CASSQVVLAGAGELFF. This rearrangement joins TRBV4-3 to TRBJ2-2, with D possibly being TRBD2 (6 bases). Trimming removed 1 base at V and 6 bases at J, with 15 bases between. This CDR3 contains 16 residues. Looked up from germline, CDR1 is LGHNA and CDR2 is YSLEER.

The rearrangement joins TRBV28 to TRBJ2-5; D is perhaps TRBD1 (6 bases). This CDR3 has 16 residues. Germline assignment: CDR1 MDHEN and CDR2 SYDVKM. Deletions cut 2 bases from V and 6 bases from J, with 19 bases between. DNA for the CDR3: TGTGCCAGCAGTTTAATGGGCAGGGGTGGCTGGAAGACCCAGTACTTC. This translates into CASSLMGRGGWKTQYF.

The rearrangement links TRBV6-6 to TRBJ1-3, with D hard to call. In germline, CDR1 is MNHNY, CDR2 SVGAGI (reference sequence). This CDR3 region has 14 residues. V was clipped by 6 bases and J by 2 bases, with 11 bases between them. The chain's CDR3 is CASSPTETGNTIYF. The CDR3 DNA follows: TGTGCCAGCAGCCCCACTGAGACTGGAAACACCATATATTTT.

The V gene is TRBV4-3, the J gene TRBJ2-7; a possible D gene is TRBD2 (5 bases). CDR3 size: 12 residues. The germline V gene encodes CDR1 LGHNA and CDR2 YSLEER. The V end lost 1 base, the J end lost 7 bases, and 8 bases lay between the germline ends. Here the CDR3 DNA reads TGCGCCAGCAGCCAAGTGCCGGGGGAGCAGTACTTC. The encoded protein is CASSQVPGEQYF.

The rearrangement links TRBV19 to TRBJ2-6; perhaps TRBD1 as D (5 bases). Germline V lookup: CDR1 LNHDA, CDR2 SQIVND (reference sequence). The CDR3 sequence is 16 residues long. V was pared by 3 bases and J by 1 base, with 10 bases between. The CDR3 DNA sequence: TGTGCCAGTAGTATCTCGGCAGGGTCTGGGGCCAACGTCCTGACTTTC. This gives the protein CASSISAGSGANVLTF. Filled out from reference TRBV19 and TRBJ2-6, the complete variable domain reads DGGITQSPKYLFRKEGQNVTLSCEQNLNHDAMYWYRQDPGQGLRLIYYSQIVNDFQKGDIAEGYSVSREKKESFPLTVTSAQKNPTAFYLCASSISAGSGANVLTFGAGSRLTVL.

V and J are TRBV6-1 and TRBJ2-7; possibly TRBD1 for D (6 bases). Trimming cost V 2 bases and J 0 bases, with 11 bases left between them. The CDR3 is 15 amino acids. Per germline, CDR1 MNHNS and CDR2 SASEGT. CDR3 sequence reads: CASSEQDSSSYEQYF. The CDR3 DNA is TGTGCCAGCAGTGAACAGGACAGCAGCTCCTACGAGCAGTACTTC.

The CDR3 loop reads CASSESGGMGETQYF. The CDR3 DNA sequence: TGTGCCAGCAGTGAATCCGGGGGGATGGGAGAGACCCAGTACTTC. V gene TRBV2 combines with J gene TRBJ2-5; 7 bases map to TRBD2. This CDR3 has 15 amino acids. After removal of 2 bases from V and 4 bases from J, the junction contained 7 bases not matched to a gene. Germline lookup yields CDR1 SNHLY and CDR2 FYNNEI.

This chain joins TRBV4-3 and TRBJ1-3, with a possible D match to TRBD1 (6 bases). The V and J ends lost 0 bases and 7 bases respectively, with 10 bases between them. Per the germline V gene, CDR1 is LGHNA and CDR2 is YSLEER. The CDR3 is 14 residues long. CDR3 residues: CASSQEQGRNTIYF. DNA of the CDR3: TGCGCCAGCAGCCAAGAACAGGGTAGGAACACCATATATTTT.

The gene calls are TRBV18 and TRBJ2-7; TRBD1 matches 11 bases. The CDR3 runs 13 residues. Germline values: CDR1 KGHSH, CDR2 LQKENI. Losses at the gene ends were 4 bases for V and 6 bases for J; bases not matched to a gene: 2. CDR3 amino acids: CASSLGQGAEQYF. CDR3 in DNA: TGTGCCAGCTCACTTGGACAGGGGGCCGAGCAGTACTTC.

The rearrangement joins TRBV7-6 to TRBJ2-3; 9 nucleotides agree with TRBD2. Germline V gene sequence: CDR1 SGHVS, CDR2 FNYEAQ. CDR3 size: 18 residues. Losses at the gene ends were 0 bases for V and 2 bases for J; bases not matched to a gene: 9. CDR3 protein: CASSLALNQRGATDTQYF. CDR3 bases: TGTGCCAGCAGCTTAGCGCTCAACCAGCGGGGGGCCACAGATACGCAGTATTTT.

The count of this clone is one. This rearrangement joins TRBV2 to TRBJ2-1; 7 bases match TRBD2. Germline V gene lookup returns CDR1 SNHLY and CDR2 FYNNEI. This CDR3 is built from 11 residues. The junction had 1 base not matched to a gene; V was cut back by 7 bases and J by 7 bases. The CDR3 nucleotides are TGTGCCAGCATCGGGGGGAATGAGCAGTTCTTC. Protein product: CASIGGNEQFF.

The count of this clone is one. V gene TRBV4-1 combines with J gene TRBJ1-3, with TRBD1 identical over 9 bases. CDR1 and CDR2 (germline): MGHRA, YSYEKL. V shed 0 bases, J shed 7 bases, and the junction held 10 bases outside the gene matches. The length of the CDR3 is 17 residues. Here the CDR3 reads CASSQDEGQGFFNTIYF. The CDR3 bases are TGCGCCAGCAGCCAAGATGAGGGACAGGGCTTTTTCAACACCATATATTTT.

The chain is built from TRBV6-6 and TRBJ1-6, with 8 bases matching TRBD1. V lost 5 bases to trimming and J lost 10 bases; unmatched junction nucleotides: 7. Germline assignment: CDR1 MNHNY and CDR2 SVGAGI (reference sequence). The CDR3 has 14 amino acids. CDR3 DNA: TGTGCCAGCAGTCTCAGGGGGCCGGAATCACCCCTCCACTTT. It specifies CASSLRGPESPLHF.

The rearrangement joins TRBV13 to TRBJ2-7; perhaps TRBD1 as D (6 bases). Per the germline V gene, CDR1 is PRHDT and CDR2 is FYEKMQ (reference sequence). The CDR3 has 17 amino acids. The V end lost 4 bases, the J end lost 7 bases, and 26 bases lay between the germline ends. For the CDR3, the DNA is TGTGCCAGCAGCTCCCGATCAGGTTTTGGACAGCACAAAGAGCAGTACTTC. Residues: CASSSRSGFGQHKEQYF.

The chain employs TRBV6-5 and TRBJ1-2; tentative D call: TRBD1 (5 bases). This CDR3 has 13 amino acids. Trimming pared 6 bases from V and 6 bases from J, leaving 14 bases between. Germline V CDR1 and CDR2: MNHEY, SVGAGI. The CDR3 bases are TGTGCCAGCAGGTTGGCGGGGACGGATGGCTACACCTTC. It yields the protein CASRLAGTDGYTF.

The gene calls are TRBV30 and TRBJ1-2; TRBD1 might be the D (5 bases). Germline CDR1 GTSNPN, CDR2 SVGIG (reference sequence). Trimming shortened V by 0 bases and J by 4 bases, and 9 bases separated the two germline ends. This CDR3 region has 13 residues. CDR3 sequence reads: CAWSVGRAYGYTF. Here the CDR3 DNA reads TGTGCCTGGAGTGTAGGCAGGGCCTATGGCTACACCTTC.

The V call is TRBV7-9, the J call TRBJ1-1, with a weak D call TRBD1 (6 bases). In germline, CDR1 is SEHNR, CDR2 FQNEAQ (reference sequence). The CDR3 has 15 residues. V dropped 7 bases and J dropped 1 base, with 16 bases sitting between them. DNA for the CDR3: TGTGCCAGCACCCCCCGGGGGGCTCCGAACACTGAAGCTTTCTTT. Translating gives CASTPRGAPNTEAFF. Based on the CDR3 plus reference TRBV7-9 and TRBJ1-1, the full variable domain is DTGVSQNPRHKITKRGQNVTFRCDPISEHNRLYWYRQTLGQGPEFLTYFQNEAQLEKSRLLSDRFSAERPKGSFSTLEIQRTEQGDSAMYLCASTPRGAPNTEAFFGQGTRLTVV.

This sequence joins TRBV9 and TRBJ1-2, with 9 positions matching TRBD1. Germline CDR1 reads SGDLS; CDR2 reads YYNGEE. Germline trimming cut 4 bases from V and 6 bases from J; bases unmatched to any gene: 7. The CDR3 totals 14 residues. CDR3 amino acids: CASSPDRGWDGYTF. For the CDR3, the DNA is TGTGCCAGCAGCCCAGACAGGGGGTGGGATGGCTACACCTTC.

The chain carries TRBV2 and TRBJ2-7, with 8 nucleotides matching TRBD1. V lost 6 bases, J lost 0 bases, and 13 bases stayed unmatched. Germline CDR1 is SNHLY and CDR2 is FYNNEI. The CDR3 consists of 17 residues. Here the CDR3 DNA reads TGTGCCAGCAGCGTAGATGGACAGGGATTATACTCCTACGAGCAGTACTTC. As protein: CASSVDGQGLYSYEQYF.

The chain is built from TRBV27 and TRBJ1-1; D perhaps matches TRBD1 (5 bases). V was shortened by 3 bases and J by 5 bases, with 10 bases between the two germline ends. The CDR3 is 13 residues long. Germline CDR1 reads MNHEY; CDR2 reads SMNVEV (reference sequence). As DNA, the CDR3 is TGTGCCAGCAGTTTGGGGCGGGGAACTGAAGCTTTCTTT. Translation: CASSLGRGTEAFF.

This sequence joins TRBV7-9 and TRBJ1-2; weak D call: TRBD1 (5 bases). With 5 bases removed from V and 4 bases from J, the gap between germline ends came to 11 bases. CDR3 size: 13 residues. CDR1 and CDR2 (germline): SEHNR, FQNEAQ (reference sequence). CDR3 loop: CASSPQESYGYTF. The DNA of the CDR3 is TGTGCCAGCAGCCCACAGGAATCCTATGGCTACACCTTC.

Regarding this clone: The same CDR3 arises from other DNA sequences in this sample as well. The chain uses TRBV6-5 and TRBJ1-1; D gene uncertain. This CDR3 has 13 amino acids. The V gene's germline CDR1 is MNHEY and CDR2 SVGAGI. The V end was cut by 0 bases, the J end by 8 bases, with 10 bases between. The CDR3 DNA reads as TGTGCCAGCAGTTACTCGATGGCAGGCGAAGCTTTCTTT. It translates to CASSYSMAGEAFF.

The gene calls are TRBV27 and TRBJ1-1, with D possibly matching TRBD1 (6 bases). CDR3 length: 14 residues. Looked up from germline, CDR1 is MNHEY and CDR2 is SMNVEV (reference sequence). Deletions cut 5 bases from V and 2 bases from J, with 12 bases between. CDR3 residues: CASSLDRSNTEAFF. The CDR3 DNA sequence: TGTGCCAGCAGTCTGGACAGATCTAACACTGAAGCTTTCTTT.